This TCR beta chain was captured in a study of blood T cell repertoires in COVID-19. On the study more broadly: The United States, Italy and Spain were the sources of the acute and convalescent COVID-19 samples. T cells, B-cell-depleted T cells, or PBMCs provided the cDNA or gDNA that served as material.

The method was immunoSEQ multiplex PCR; TCRdb's version includes in-frame clones alone and lacks a portion of them. The sample holds approximately 70,000 clones, roughly 85% seen once. Trimming pared 4 bases from V and 10 bases from J, leaving 13 bases between. CDR1 and CDR2 (germline): MNHEY, SVGEGT. This CDR3 region has 12 residues. The sample comprised peripheral blood. This TCR was sampled from a woman aged 80 or over with active or convalescent COVID-19. The chain links TRBV6-2 or TRBV6-3 to TRBJ1-1; TRBD1 might be the D (5 bases). CDR3 sequence reads: CASSLQGWIAFF. The CDR3 nucleotides read TGTGCCAGCAGTTTGCAGGGTTGGATAGCTTTCTTT.